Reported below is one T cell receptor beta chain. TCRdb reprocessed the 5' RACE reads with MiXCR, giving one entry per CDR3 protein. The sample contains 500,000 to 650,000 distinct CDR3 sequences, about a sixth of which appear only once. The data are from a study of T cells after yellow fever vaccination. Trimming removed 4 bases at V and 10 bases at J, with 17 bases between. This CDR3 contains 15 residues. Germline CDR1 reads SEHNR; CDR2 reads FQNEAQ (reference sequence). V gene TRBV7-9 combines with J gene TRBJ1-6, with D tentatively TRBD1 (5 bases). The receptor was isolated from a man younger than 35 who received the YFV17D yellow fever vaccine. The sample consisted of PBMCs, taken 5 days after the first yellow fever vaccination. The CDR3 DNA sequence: TGTGCCAGCAGCTCGGACGCTTCTACAGGATCACCCCTCCACTTT. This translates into CASSSDASTGSPLHF.